This T cell receptor beta chain derives from a study of T cell clonality in common variable immunodeficiency. General observations from the study: Links between repertoire features and CVID complications were heterogeneity-limited.

After removal of 7 bases from V and 8 bases from J, the junction contained 12 bases not matched to a gene. CDR1 is MRHNA and CDR2 is SNTAGT in the germline V gene. The CDR3 runs 15 residues. This clone was found many times. Its antigen is unknown. The sequenced fragment ends 3 residues before the CDR3 boundary, so the rest is inferred from the germline J gene. Control and CVID samples contributed equal amounts of genomic DNA. TCRdb's copy holds only in-frame clones and misses some; the assay was immunoSEQ multiplex PCR. This sample has 35,000 to 45,000 clones and no singletons, with approximately 3.6% in the ten largest.

This TCR derives from a person between 18 and 70 years old in good health. The rearrangement links TRBV6-4 to TRBJ2-1; 9 bases map to TRBD1. Material: peripheral blood mononuclear cells. CDR3 sequence: CASTPGGTGRDEQFF. The sequenced CDR3 bases are TGTGCCAGCACCCCCGGCGGGACAGGGAGAGATGAG.